These 32 T cell receptor beta chains came from one sample sequenced in a study of beta chain features in type 1 diabetes. Whole-study findings and limits: Type 1 diabetes patients had moderately but significantly shorter TCRB CDR3s in all four CD4+ subsets.

The antigens for these receptors are not known. As every portion of the isolated RNA was reverse transcribed, the sequencing read expressed TCRB transcripts. The data were produced by immunoSEQ multiplex PCR, yet TCRdb's version contains in-frame clones alone and is incomplete. The sample consists of around 180,000 clones, approximately 7.8% of them appearing once. The material sequenced was central memory CD4+ T cells from blood. The receptors shown here come from a woman in her thirties or forties with type 1 diabetes.

This sequence joins TRBV28 and TRBJ2-5, with 9 bases aligning to TRBD1. CDR1 and CDR2 from the germline V gene are MDHEN and SYDVKM. The CDR3 consists of 15 residues. Trimming took 3 bases from V and 3 from J; bases not matched to a gene: 5. CDR3 amino acids: CASSFLGTGKETQYF. The CDR3 DNA is TGTGCCAGCAGTTTCCTAGGGACAGGGAAAGAGACCCAGTACTTC.

This chain uses TRBV29-1 with TRBJ1-4; tentatively, D is TRBD1 (5 bases). The germline gives CDR1 SQVTM, CDR2 ANQGSEA. The CDR3 extends over 13 amino acids. Trimming removed 4 bases at V and 8 bases at J, with 14 bases between. CDR3 nucleotide sequence: TGCAGCGTTGCAGGGACCGGAGGGGAAAAACTGTTTTTT. This translates into CSVAGTGGEKLFF.

The V and J genes are TRBV4-1 and TRBJ2-5; TRBD1 is a possible D gene (5 bases). Per germline, CDR1 MGHRA and CDR2 YSYEKL. The V end lost 1 base, the J end lost 4 bases, and 13 bases lay between the germline ends. The CDR3 runs to 15 residues. This CDR3 reads CASSQGTSQGETQYF. In DNA, the CDR3 is TGCGCCAGCAGCCAAGGAACCTCGCAGGGAGAGACCCAGTACTTC.

This clone was seen more than once but under ten times. J is TRBJ2-7 and V is TRBV6-1, with 8 bases identical to TRBD2. Germline CDR1 reads MNHNS; CDR2 reads SASEGT. The CDR3 consists of 16 residues. The ends lost 2 bases at V and 7 bases at J; junction bases unmatched: 13. Written as DNA, the CDR3 is TGTGCCAGCAGTGAACCTCTCGCGGGAGGAACGGGAGAGCAGTACTTC. This codes for CASSEPLAGGTGEQYF.

This clone has only a few counts. DNA for the CDR3: TGTGCCAGCAGTTACCGACAGGGGCCGACCGGGGAGCTGTTTTTT. Amino acids: CASSYRQGPTGELFF. This chain uses TRBV6-5 with TRBJ2-2; TRBD1 matches at 8 bases. V was pared by 2 bases and J by 5 bases, with 4 bases of the junction left unmatched. The CDR3 covers 15 residues. CDR1 and CDR2 (germline): MNHEY, SVGAGI.

V is TRBV7-2 and J is TRBJ2-5; no firm D call. CDR3 length equals 12 residues. V dropped 5 bases and J dropped 4 bases, with 8 bases sitting between them. Germline V gives CDR1 SGHTA, CDR2 FQGNSA. The CDR3 here is CASSLTVETQYF. CDR3 coding DNA: TGTGCCAGCAGCCTCACGGTAGAGACCCAGTACTTC.

A few counts support this clone. This sequence joins TRBV19 and TRBJ1-5; unclear D gene. V lost 4 bases and J lost 3, with 4 bases in between. CDR1 is LNHDA and CDR2 is SQIVND in the germline V gene (reference sequence). This CDR3 spans 12 amino acids. In DNA, the CDR3 is TGTGCCAGTAGTAGGCTCAATCAGCCCCAGCATTTT. Its protein product is CASSRLNQPQHF.

This clone was recorded many times. V and J are TRBV6-5 and TRBJ1-5; D might be TRBD1 (5 bases). This CDR3 spans 13 amino acids. Between the trimmed V and J ends, which lost 5 bases and 7 bases, there was a span of 12 bases. CDR1 MNHEY and CDR2 SVGAGI come from the germline V gene. In nucleotides, the CDR3 is TGTGCCAGCAGTAACGGGGGAACCCAGCCCCAGCATTTT. Its translation: CASSNGGTQPQHF.

This clone was detected only a few times. The chain's CDR3 is CASSWTGGNTEAFF. CDR3 nucleotides: TGTGCCAGCAGTTGGACAGGTGGGAACACTGAAGCTTTCTTT. The chain couples TRBV2 to TRBJ1-1; TRBD1 aligns across 7 bases. This CDR3 has 14 amino acids. Germline CDR1 and CDR2: SNHLY and FYNNEI. V was pared by 5 bases and J by 1 base, with 4 bases of the junction left unmatched.

This clone was detected only a few times. The V gene is TRBV4-3, the J gene TRBJ1-2; D remains ambiguous. The CDR3 consists of 15 residues. V gave up 1 base and J gave up 8 bases, with 17 bases separating them. Germline-derived CDR1 and CDR2 are LGHNA and YSLEER. The CDR3 region has the DNA TGCGCCAGCAGCCAAGTGGAGGGTGGATTCAAGGGCTACACCTTC. This translates into CASSQVEGGFKGYTF.

There are a few counts of this clone. The CDR3 loop is CASSQDWEGYTF. CDR3 bases: TGTGCCAGCAGCCAAGATTGGGAGGGCTACACCTTC. The chain carries TRBV14 and TRBJ1-2; D is unclear. Germline V lookup: CDR1 SGHDN, CDR2 FVKESK. The CDR3 is 12 residues long. The germline V and J ends were trimmed by 0 bases and 8 bases, with 7 bases remaining between them. The complete variable domain, with remaining parts taken from reference TRBV14 and TRBJ1-2, reads EAGVTQFPSHSVIEKGQTVTLRCDPISGHDNLYWYRRVMGKEIKFLLHFVKESKQDESGMPNNRFLAERTGGTYSTLKVQPAELEDSGVYFCASSQDWEGYTFGSGTRLTVV.

The chain links TRBV13 to TRBJ2-5; 8 nucleotides agree with TRBD1. The V and J ends lost 4 bases and 5 bases, in that order; junction bases with no gene match: 6. Germline V CDR1 and CDR2: PRHDT, FYEKMQ (reference sequence). The CDR3 has 14 amino acids. This CDR3 is CASSSGQGYETQYF. The CDR3, as DNA: TGTGCCAGCAGCTCCGGACAGGGATATGAGACCCAGTACTTC.

This clone was observed many times. V usage is TRBV7-8 and J usage is TRBJ2-3, with D possibly TRBD2 on 5 matching bases. This CDR3 has 14 residues. Trimming took 5 bases from V and 6 from J, leaving 15 bases between them. Germline V lookup: CDR1 SGHVS, CDR2 FQNEAQ. CDR3 sequence: CASSRGLGADTQYF. The CDR3 bases are TGTGCCAGCAGCCGCGGGTTGGGAGCGGATACGCAGTATTTT.

This clone was counted between two and nine times. V is TRBV25-1 and J is TRBJ2-5, with 10 bases lining up with TRBD1. This CDR3 has 16 amino acids. From germline, CDR1 is MGHDK and CDR2 SYGVNS. The ends lost 4 bases at V and 4 bases at J; junction bases unmatched: 9. The CDR3 spells CASSASGTGARETQYF. CDR3 DNA sequence: TGTGCCAGCAGTGCCTCCGGGACAGGGGCGCGAGAGACCCAGTACTTC.

The chain recombines TRBV4-2 with TRBJ1-4; D gene ambiguous. Germline V gene lookup returns CDR1 LGHNA and CDR2 YNFKEQ. Trimming removed 0 bases at V and 2 bases at J, with 10 bases between. The CDR3 loop spans 16 amino acids. The CDR3 nucleotides are TGTGCCAGCAGCCAAGATCAGGTTTCGACTAATGAAAAACTGTTTTTT. It codes for CASSQDQVSTNEKLFF.

This clone appeared many times. The chain joins TRBV7-9 to TRBJ2-1, with D maybe TRBD1 (6 bases). CDR1 is SEHNR and CDR2 is FQNEAQ in the germline V gene (reference sequence). This CDR3 has 15 amino acids. V was clipped by 1 base and J by 6 bases, with 13 bases between them. CDR3 sequence reads: CASSLDGWGPNEQFF. The CDR3 DNA reads as TGTGCCAGCAGCTTAGACGGCTGGGGGCCCAATGAGCAGTTCTTC.

This clone has a handful of counts. The chain links TRBV27 to TRBJ1-1; D gene ambiguous. CDR3 length: 14 amino acids. The germline V and J ends were trimmed by 5 bases and 0 bases, with 10 bases remaining between them. Germline V gene lookup returns CDR1 MNHEY and CDR2 SMNVEV (reference sequence). The CDR3 nucleotides are TGTGCCAGCAGTGTAACATCCCTGAACACTGAAGCTTTCTTT. It codes for CASSVTSLNTEAFF.

J is TRBJ1-5 and V is TRBV19; D is unclear. Per germline, CDR1 LNHDA and CDR2 SQIVND (reference sequence). The CDR3 loop spans 13 amino acids. V dropped 3 bases and J dropped 5 bases, with 8 bases sitting between them. Here the CDR3 DNA reads TGTGCCAGTAGTATTCAGGCTGATCAGCCCCAGCATTTT. It yields the protein CASSIQADQPQHF.

The CDR3 reads CASSLGGGTYNEQFF. The CDR3 nucleotides are TGTGCCAGCAGCTTAGGCGGAGGGACCTACAATGAGCAGTTCTTC. The V and J genes are TRBV11-1 and TRBJ2-1, with D possibly matching TRBD2 (6 bases). Germline CDR1 SGHAT, CDR2 FQDESV (reference sequence). Trimming stripped 1 base from V and 2 bases from J, with 9 bases between. The CDR3 length is 15 residues.

The V call is TRBV19, the J call TRBJ1-2, with D uncertain. CDR3 length: 14 residues. Germline values: CDR1 LNHDA, CDR2 SQIVND (reference sequence). Trimming left V 2 bases short and J 3 bases short, with 10 bases between. The CDR3 sequence is CASSISDNYYGYTF. CDR3 in DNA: TGTGCCAGTAGTATATCCGACAATTACTATGGCTACACCTTC.

This clone has at least ten counts. This chain connects TRBV5-1 to TRBJ1-1; the D gene is possibly TRBD1 (5 bases). Germline V gene sequence: CDR1 SGHRS, CDR2 YFSETQ. The CDR3 has 14 residues. With 4 bases removed from V and 1 base from J, the gap between germline ends came to 11 bases. CDR3 nucleotides: TGCGCCAGCAGCCCGTCGACAGCGAACACTGAAGCTTTCTTT. Encoded protein: CASSPSTANTEAFF.

The CDR3 spells CASSVATGSPYGYTF. CDR3 bases: TGTGCCAGCAGCGTAGCTACAGGCTCCCCTTATGGCTACACCTTC. The chain employs TRBV9 and TRBJ1-2, with TRBD1 as a possible D gene (5 bases). Germline V lookup: CDR1 SGDLS, CDR2 YYNGEE. Trimming removed 0 bases from V and 5 bases from J, with 14 bases in between. The CDR3 length is 15 residues.

Notes on this clone: Other DNA sequences of this sample code for an identical CDR3. The chain employs TRBV7-2 and TRBJ2-3; a weak D match, TRBD2 (6 bases). The CDR3 sequence is 15 residues long. V was pared by 1 base and J by 0 bases, with 8 bases between. Germline V gene data show CDR1 as SGHTA and CDR2 as FQGNSA. This CDR3 reads CASSLGGTSTDTQYF. The CDR3, as DNA: TGTGCCAGCAGCTTAGGCGGGACTAGCACAGATACGCAGTATTTT. The full variable domain, its missing parts supplied by reference TRBV7-2 and TRBJ2-3, is GAGVSQSPSNKVTEKGKDVELRCDPISGHTALYWYRQSLGQGLEFLIYFQGNSAPDKSGLPSDRFSAERTGGSVSTLTIQRTQQEDSAVYLCASSLGGTSTDTQYFGPGTRLTVL.

There are a few counts of this clone. The rearrangement uses TRBV30 and TRBJ1-2; weak D call: TRBD1 (6 bases). Germline-derived CDR1 and CDR2 are GTSNPN and SVGIG (reference sequence). The CDR3 loop spans 13 amino acids. Trimming stripped 2 bases from V and 8 bases from J, with 15 bases between. This chain's CDR3 is CAWSSMGAGGYTF. CDR3 sequence (DNA): TGTGCCTGGAGTTCGATGGGGGCGGGCGGCTACACCTTC. The full variable domain, rest sourced from reference TRBV30 and TRBJ1-2, is SQTIHQWPATLVQPVGSPLSLECTVEGTSNPNLYWYRQAAGRGLQLLFYSVGIGQISSEVPQNLSASRPQDRQFILSSKKLLLSDSGFYLCAWSSMGAGGYTFGSGTRLTVV.

V gene TRBV4-3 combines with J gene TRBJ2-7, with 8 positions matching TRBD1. This CDR3 has 15 residues. V shed 3 bases, J shed 0 bases, and the junction held 4 bases outside the gene matches. In germline, CDR1 is LGHNA, CDR2 YSLEER. CDR3 protein: CASSQSTGASYEQYF. DNA of the CDR3: TGCGCCAGCAGCCAGTCGACAGGGGCCTCCTACGAGCAGTACTTC.

The chain couples TRBV7-2 to TRBJ2-2; D remains unclear. This CDR3 contains 14 residues. Germline lookup yields CDR1 SGHTA and CDR2 FQGNSA. V lost 4 bases to trimming and J lost 6 bases, with 12 bases between them. The CDR3: CASSYRVTPGELFF. As DNA, the CDR3 is TGTGCCAGCAGCTACCGGGTCACGCCCGGGGAGCTGTTTTTT.

This clone was seen only a few times. The chain has TRBV9 and TRBJ1-1; D remains unclear. Germline CDR1 is SGDLS and CDR2 is YYNGEE. Trimming cost V 4 bases and J 3 bases, with 13 bases left between them. This CDR3 comprises 14 residues. CDR3 region: CASSLLDGHTEAFF. In DNA form, the CDR3 reads TGTGCCAGCAGCCTCCTTGATGGCCACACTGAAGCTTTCTTT.

Only a few counts were recorded for this clone. The chain employs TRBV19 and TRBJ1-5, with D unresolved. The length of the CDR3 is 15 residues. V lost 7 bases to trimming and J lost 6 bases, with 19 bases between them. The germline CDR1 and CDR2 sequences are LNHDA and SQIVND (reference sequence). The CDR3 DNA follows: TGTGCCAGTACCTCAGCGGTAGGGCGTTCTCAGCCCCAGCATTTT. Translated, it gives CASTSAVGRSQPQHF.

The chain carries TRBV6-5 and TRBJ1-1; D unresolved. V lost 4 bases and J 10 bases, leaving 16 bases between the germline ends. The germline V gene has CDR1 MNHEY and CDR2 SVGAGI. This CDR3 is 13 amino acids long. Here the CDR3 DNA reads TGTGCCAGCAGTTCCTTTCCGTCGGGAGGAGCTTTCTTT. Translated, it gives CASSSFPSGGAFF.

This clone was found many times. The genes are TRBV2 and TRBJ1-2, with no clear D. The germline V gene encodes CDR1 SNHLY and CDR2 FYNNEI. V was trimmed by 3 bases and J by 3 bases, leaving 5 bases between them. This CDR3 contains 12 residues. The CDR3 coding sequence is TGTGCCAGCAGTGAGGCAGACTATGGCTACACCTTC. It translates to CASSEADYGYTF.

The V gene is TRBV9, the J gene TRBJ2-7; possibly TRBD2 for D (6 bases). Trimming pared 4 bases from V and 2 bases from J, leaving 10 bases between. Looked up from germline, CDR1 is SGDLS and CDR2 is YYNGEE. The CDR3 is 13 residues long. This CDR3 is CASSSGGTYEQYF. The CDR3 DNA reads TGTGCCAGCAGCTCCGGGGGAACCTACGAGCAGTACTTC.

The chain joins TRBV7-9 to TRBJ2-1; 10 bases map to TRBD2. CDR3 size: 14 residues. Per the germline V gene, CDR1 is SEHNR and CDR2 is FQNEAQ (reference sequence). V lost 5 bases and J lost 10; bases outside the gene matches: 8. The CDR3 region has the DNA TGTGCCAGCAGCCTGGGGCTAGCGGGGGAAGAGCAGTTCTTC. This codes for CASSLGLAGEEQFF. Variable domain in full (rest from reference TRBV7-9 and TRBJ2-1): DTGVSQNPRHKITKRGQNVTFRCDPISEHNRLYWYRQTLGQGPEFLTYFQNEAQLEKSRLLSDRFSAERPKGSFSTLEIQRTEQGDSAMYLCASSLGLAGEEQFFGPGTRLTVL.